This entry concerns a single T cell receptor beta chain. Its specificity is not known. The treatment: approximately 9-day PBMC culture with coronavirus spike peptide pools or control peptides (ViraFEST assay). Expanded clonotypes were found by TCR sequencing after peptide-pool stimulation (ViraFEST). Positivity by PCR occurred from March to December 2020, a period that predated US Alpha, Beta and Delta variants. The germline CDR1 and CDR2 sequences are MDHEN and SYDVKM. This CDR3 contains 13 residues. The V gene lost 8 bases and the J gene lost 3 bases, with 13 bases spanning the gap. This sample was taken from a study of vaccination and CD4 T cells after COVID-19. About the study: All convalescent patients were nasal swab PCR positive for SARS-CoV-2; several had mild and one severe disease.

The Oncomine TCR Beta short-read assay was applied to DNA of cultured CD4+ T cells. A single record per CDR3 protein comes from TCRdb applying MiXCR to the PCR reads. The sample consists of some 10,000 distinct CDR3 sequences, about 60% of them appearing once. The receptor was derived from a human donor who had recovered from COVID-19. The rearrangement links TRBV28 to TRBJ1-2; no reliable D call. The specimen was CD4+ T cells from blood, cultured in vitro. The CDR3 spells CASGKWTDYGYTF. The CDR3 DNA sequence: TGTGCCAGCGGAAAATGGACGGACTATGGCTACACCTTC.